This section outlines one T cell receptor (beta chain) sequence together with its context. Its target is not known. The sample belongs to a study of shared clonotypes between healthy human individuals. Notes on the study in general: Sorted-subset sequencing was shown by rarefaction to be incomplete despite large depth. Since donors were few, the genetic and exposure-history diversity represented was limited. Sequencing depth was predicted to influence how clonotypes are shared among donors.

As originally analysed: Filtering differed because ImmunoSEQ produced junction-only sequences that carried no quality scores. Clones were read by immunoSEQ multiplex PCR, and TCRdb kept only the in-frame ones, dropping some. V, J and clone size are taken as reported in that table, and D and trimming were inferred from the DNA itself. Among about 1.5 million clones, 95% to 99% were seen once, and the ten largest hold 0.4% to 0.55%. Germline lookup yields CDR1 MNHEY and CDR2 SMNVEV (reference sequence). Trimming pared 6 bases from V and 3 bases from J, leaving 12 bases between. This CDR3 spans 14 amino acids.

The material sequenced was naive CD4+ T cells sorted from blood. Subset denoted: CD45RA+ positively selected. The rearrangement joins TRBV27 to TRBJ1-5, with a tentative D call TRBD1 (6 bases). This TCR derives from a man between 25 and 39 years old in good health. CDR3 loop: CASSQDRFNQPQHF. The CDR3 DNA reads as TGTGCCAGCAGCCAAGACAGGTTCAATCAGCCCCAGCATTTT.